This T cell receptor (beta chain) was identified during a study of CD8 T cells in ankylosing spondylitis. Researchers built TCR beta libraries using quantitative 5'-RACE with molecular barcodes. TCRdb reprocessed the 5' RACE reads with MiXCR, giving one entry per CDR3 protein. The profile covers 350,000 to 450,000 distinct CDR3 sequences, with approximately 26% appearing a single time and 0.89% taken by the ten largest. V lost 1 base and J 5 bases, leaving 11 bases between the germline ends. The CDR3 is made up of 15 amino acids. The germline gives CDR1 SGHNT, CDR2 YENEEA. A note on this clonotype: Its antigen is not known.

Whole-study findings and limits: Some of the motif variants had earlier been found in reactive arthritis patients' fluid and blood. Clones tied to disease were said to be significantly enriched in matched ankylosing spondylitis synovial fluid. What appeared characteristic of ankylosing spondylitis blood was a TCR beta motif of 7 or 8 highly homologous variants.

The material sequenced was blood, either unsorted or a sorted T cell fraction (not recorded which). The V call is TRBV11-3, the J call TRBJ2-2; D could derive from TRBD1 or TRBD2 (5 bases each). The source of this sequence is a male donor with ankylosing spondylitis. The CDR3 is CASSLVGVWTGELFF. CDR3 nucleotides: TGTGCCAGCAGCTTAGTGGGGGTCTGGACCGGGGAGCTGTTTTTT.